This T cell receptor beta chain was sequenced for a study of a mutant IDH1 vaccine in newly diagnosed glioma. Study details: Once 4-6 weeks had passed after radiotherapy alone, vaccination started, or it started with temozolomide cycles.

This clone was recorded a few times. Its specificity is unknown. The data were produced by immunoSEQ multiplex PCR, yet TCRdb's version contains in-frame clones alone and is incomplete. The repertoire holds tens of thousands of clones, 82% seen once, with about 19% in the top ten. Described time point: week 47, end of study. The vaccine gave 300 ug of a 20-mer mutant IDH1 peptide subcutaneously per dose. The vaccination schedule gave patients eight doses in weeks 1, 3, 5, 7, 11, 15, 19 and 23. Germline CDR1 ENHRY, CDR2 SYGVKD. Trimming cost V 0 bases and J 7 bases, with 10 bases left between them. The CDR3 consists of 13 residues.

This clonotype originated in a young man with glioma. Some clones in this sample may be carry-over from other donors' samples. The J gene is TRBJ2-7, the V gene TRBV10-3; D is uncertain. The sequencing used PBMCs, collected from a glioma patient whose treatment included an IDH1 peptide vaccine. The DNA for the CDR3 is TGTGCCATCAGTGAGTCGCATGACGTGGAGCAGTACTTC. This encodes CAISESHDVEQYF.